A selection of T cell receptor beta chains follows, all from one sample in a study of blood T cell repertoires in COVID-19. Some clones are missing from TCRdb's copy, which holds only in-frame ones; the method was immunoSEQ multiplex PCR. The sample carries some 65,000 clones, 65% to 75% recorded once. Sequencing used peripheral blood. The receptor source for this set is a woman of 80 years or more with acute or convalescent COVID-19. CDR3s include the opening cysteine and the closing phenylalanine or tryptophan. A D gene is named only where the DNA matches it firmly. The listing skips clone size in some rows; elsewhere it reads once, few, many or a size class.

CDR3	DNA	size	V	J	D
CASSLGSGRSAKNIQYF	TGTGCCAGCAGCTTAGGGAGCGGGAGGTCTGCCAAAAACATTCAGTACTTC	NA	TRBV7-9	TRBJ2-4	TRBD2
CASSDRTGGHNEQFF	TGTGCCAGCAGTGATCGGACAGGGGGACACAATGAGCAGTTCTTC	NA	TRBV6-2/TRBV6-3	TRBJ2-1	TRBD1
CASSQDLGLQGTAYEQYF	TGTGCCAGCAGCCAAGATCTAGGGCTCCAGGGAACCGCCTACGAGCAGTACTTC	NA	TRBV4-2	TRBJ2-7	NA
CASSERGRGTGELFF	TGTGCCAGCAGTGAACGCGGGAGGGGCACCGGGGAGCTGTTTTTT	NA	TRBV2	TRBJ2-2	TRBD2
CASGSEAGGKNNEQFF	TGTGCTAGTGGTTCGGAAGCGGGAGGGAAAAACAATGAGCAGTTCTTC	NA	TRBV12-5	TRBJ2-1	TRBD2
CASSPGNQETQYF	TGTGCCAGCAGCCCCGGGAATCAAGAGACCCAGTACTTC	NA	TRBV7-9	TRBJ2-5	NA
CASSSHARPSVSSYNEQFF	TGTGCCAGCAGCTCCCATGCACGGCCTAGCGTAAGCTCCTACAATGAGCAGTTCTTC	NA	TRBV7-2	TRBJ2-1	NA
CASSPEGLMFNTGELFF	TGTGCCAGCTCACCGGAAGGACTCATGTTTAACACCGGGGAGCTGTTTTTT	NA	TRBV18	TRBJ2-2	NA
CASSLGRPEKYF	TGTGCCAGCAGTTTGGGCAGACCAGAAAAGTACTTC	NA	TRBV28	TRBJ2-7	NA
CASSPQGFEAYNEQFF	TGTGCCAGCAGCCCACAGGGTTTTGAGGCCTACAATGAGCAGTTCTTC	NA	TRBV5-4	TRBJ2-1	NA
CASSPGQGSQTQYF	TGTGCCAGCAGCCCTGGACAGGGGTCACAGACCCAGTACTTC	NA	TRBV11-3	TRBJ2-5	TRBD1
CASSLEAGRPNYGYTF	TGCGCCAGCAGCTTGGAGGCAGGCCGTCCTAACTATGGCTACACCTTC	NA	TRBV5-1	TRBJ1-2	NA
CASSLGDRADTEAFF	TGCGCCAGCAGCTTGGGGGACAGGGCGGACACTGAAGCTTTCTTT	NA	TRBV5-1	TRBJ1-1	TRBD1
CSAMTSFAYEQYF	TGCAGCGCCATGACTAGCTTCGCCTACGAGCAGTACTTC	once	TRBV29-1	TRBJ2-7	TRBD2
CSVAGGGGNTIYF	TGCAGCGTTGCGGGGGGGGGAGGAAACACCATATATTTT	NA	TRBV29-1	TRBJ1-3	NA
CASSSEGWGQGPIDYEQYF	TGTGCCAGCAGCTCAGAGGGGTGGGGACAGGGACCGATTGACTACGAGCAGTACTTC	once	TRBV7-9	TRBJ2-7	TRBD1
CASSLWRNEQFF	TGTGCCAGCAGTTTATGGAGGAATGAGCAGTTCTTC	NA	TRBV28	TRBJ2-1	NA
CASSVIGSGNTIYF	TGTGCCAGCAGCGTAATCGGTTCGGGAAACACCATATATTTT	once	TRBV9	TRBJ1-3	NA
CAISGGQGTEAFF	TGTGCCATCAGTGGGGGACAGGGGACTGAAGCTTTCTTT	NA	TRBV10-3	TRBJ1-1	TRBD1
CASSVGQVAGLEQFF	TGCGCCAGCAGCGTAGGACAGGTTGCTGGGCTTGAGCAGTTCTTC	NA	TRBV5-1	TRBJ2-1	TRBD1
CASSYERGETQYF	TGTGCCAGCAGTTACGAAAGGGGTGAGACCCAGTACTTC	NA	TRBV6-2/TRBV6-3	TRBJ2-5	NA
CASSQGLAGGTDTQYF	TGTGCCAGCAGCCAAGGACTAGCGGGAGGCACAGATACGCAGTATTTT	NA	TRBV7-3	TRBJ2-3	TRBD2
CASSPHRDLNTEAFF	TGTGCCAGCAGCCCGCATAGGGACTTGAACACTGAAGCTTTCTTT	NA	TRBV14	TRBJ1-1	NA
CASSTLAGGTNEQFF	TGTGCCAGTAGTACGCTAGCGGGAGGGACCAATGAGCAGTTCTTC	NA	TRBV19	TRBJ2-1	TRBD2
CASSLGRMNTEAFF	TGTGCCAGCAGCTTGGGCAGAATGAACACTGAAGCTTTCTTT	few	TRBV7-2	TRBJ1-1	NA
CASSLEQGYEQYF	TGTGCCAGCAGCTTAGAACAGGGATACGAGCAGTACTTC	once	TRBV7-2	TRBJ2-7	NA
CASSEPVTDTQYF	TGCGCCAGCAGTGAGCCGGTCACAGATACGCAGTATTTT	NA	TRBV10-2	TRBJ2-3	NA
CSVGQGRGYEQYF	TGCAGCGTTGGACAGGGTAGAGGGTACGAGCAGTACTTC	NA	TRBV29-1	TRBJ2-7	TRBD1
CASTQGGPYEQYF	TGTGCCAGCACCCAAGGGGGACCCTACGAGCAGTACTTC	NA	TRBV28	TRBJ2-7	NA
CASSLRTGENTEAFF	TGTGCCAGCAGCTTAAGGACAGGGGAGAACACTGAAGCTTTCTTT	NA	TRBV7-9	TRBJ1-1	TRBD1
CASSSTPGFSNTEAFF	TGTGCCAGCAGTTCGACACCAGGGTTTTCGAACACTGAAGCTTTCTTT	NA	TRBV28	TRBJ1-1	NA
CAISESYGFGSSYEQYF	TGTGCCATCAGTGAGTCATATGGCTTTGGCAGCTCCTACGAGCAGTACTTC	NA	TRBV10-3	TRBJ2-7	NA
CASSFSAGSYEQYF	TGCGCCAGCAGCTTTTCCGCAGGAAGCTACGAGCAGTACTTC	NA	TRBV5-1	TRBJ2-7	NA
CASIRDRLYNEQFF	TGTGCCAGCATTAGGGACAGGTTATACAATGAGCAGTTCTTC	NA	TRBV28	TRBJ2-1	TRBD1
CASSLSADFSVYEQYF	TGTGCCAGCAGTTTATCCGCCGATTTCTCAGTATACGAGCAGTACTTC	few	TRBV28	TRBJ2-7	NA
CASSPGVAGRIDTQYF	TGCGCCAGCAGCCCTGGGGTAGCGGGACGGATAGATACGCAGTATTTT	NA	TRBV5-1	TRBJ2-3	TRBD2
CASSEGGYYNEQFF	TGCGCCAGCAGTGAGGGGGGGTACTACAATGAGCAGTTCTTC	NA	TRBV4-3	TRBJ2-1	NA
CASSSWGQRHSYEQYF	TGTGCCAGCAGCTCATGGGGGCAGAGGCACTCCTACGAGCAGTACTTC	NA	TRBV7-2	TRBJ2-7	NA
CASSLGRGNTIYF	TGTGCCAGCAGCCTAGGGAGAGGAAACACCATATATTTT	NA	TRBV6-6	TRBJ1-3	NA
CASSEGNRGDTEAFF	TGTGCCAGCAGTGAGGGAAACAGGGGGGACACTGAAGCTTTCTTT	few	TRBV6-4	TRBJ1-1	TRBD1
CASSLDSGGSPYEQYF	TGTGCCAGCAGCTTAGATAGCGGGGGTTCCCCCTACGAGCAGTACTTC	many	TRBV7-2	TRBJ2-7	TRBD2
CASSYSTGNYGYTF	TGTGCCAGCAGTTACTCGACAGGGAACTATGGCTACACCTTC	NA	TRBV6-5	TRBJ1-2	TRBD1
CASSVSLLYTDTQYF	TGTGCCAGCAGCGTGTCCCTCCTTTACACAGATACGCAGTATTTT	NA	TRBV9	TRBJ2-3	NA
CASSLPTGKQETQYF	TGTGCCAGCAGCTTGCCAACAGGGAAACAAGAGACCCAGTACTTC	NA	TRBV5-4	TRBJ2-5	NA
CASSLATRGEQFF	TGTGCCAGCAGCTTAGCGACCAGGGGGGAGCAGTTCTTC	many	TRBV7-8	TRBJ2-1	TRBD1
CASSLQRLGPQHF	TGTGCCAGCAGCTTGCAGCGGTTGGGGCCCCAGCATTTT	NA	TRBV5-8	TRBJ1-5	NA
CASSPGQGNTEAFF	TGTGCCAGCAGCCCGGGACAGGGGAACACTGAAGCTTTCTTT	NA	TRBV7-9	TRBJ1-1	TRBD1
CASSGRTGEGGNTIYF	TGCGCCAGCAGCGGCCGGACAGGGGAAGGTGGAAACACCATATATTTT	few	TRBV5-1	TRBJ1-3	TRBD1